This T cell receptor (beta chain) is from a study of regulatory T cells in long-lasting Graves disease. This clonotype has at least ten counts. As to time point: newly diagnosed GD, antithyroid drugs for less than 3 months. PBMC-derived RNA was used for the TCR library. The V and J ends lost 2 bases and 1 base respectively, with 5 bases between them. CDR1 is SGHAT, CDR2 FQNNGV, per germline. CDR3 length equals 13 residues. Combining iRepertoire HTBI primers with Arm-PCR of CDR3 regions, the authors built TCR beta libraries. TCRdb itself ran the multiplex PCR reads through MiXCR, one entry per CDR3 protein. The sample holds 680,000 or so distinct CDR3 sequences, about 15% seen once. This same sample was also taken into another study, of T cells in Graves' hyperthyroidism and ophthalmopathy. From that paper: Patients counted as stable if ophthalmopathy did not develop within 18 months.

This specimen was peripheral blood mononuclear cells (PBMCs), taken at new diagnosis, from a patient treated with antithyroid drugs. The chain has TRBV11-2 and TRBJ1-1, with D uncertain. The TCR sequence derives from a young woman with Graves disease. CDR3 sequence: CASSLYTNTEAFF. The DNA for the CDR3 is TGTGCCAGCAGCTTATACACGAACACTGAAGCTTTCTTT.